This TCR beta chain was profiled in a study of blood T cell repertoires in COVID-19. Study at large: The United States, Italy and Spain were the sources of the acute and convalescent COVID-19 samples. T cells, B-cell-depleted T cells, or PBMCs provided the cDNA or gDNA that served as material.

TCRdb's table, derived via immunoSEQ multiplex PCR, lists solely in-frame clones and lacks some. Among 150,000 to 200,000 clones listed, 76% were seen once. CDR3 length: 17 amino acids. Germline assignment: CDR1 SNHLY and CDR2 FYNNEI. Trimming took 3 bases from V and 4 from J, leaving 19 bases between them. In this sample, this clone turned up a few times. Sample: PBMCs or T cells enriched from blood (not recorded which). J is TRBJ1-3 and V is TRBV2; TRBD1 might be the D (6 bases). This sequence originates from a woman in her forties or fifties with acute COVID-19. This CDR3 is CASSEPPQGLGGNTIYF. Written as DNA, the CDR3 is TGTGCCAGCAGTGAGCCCCCTCAGGGGTTGGGCGGAAACACCATATATTTT.